This entry features one T cell receptor (beta chain) sequence. Treatment of the sample: oral pan-JAK inhibitor, 5-10 mg twice daily. Following extraction, RNA underwent reverse transcription to cDNA, which served as the sequencing template. TCRdb keeps only in-frame clones here, not all; method: immunoSEQ multiplex PCR. The sample includes 150,000 or so clones, about 54% of them seen just once. This entry belongs to a study of CD8+ T cells in alopecia areata. Looked up from germline, CDR1 is SGHVS and CDR2 is FNYEAQ. The J segment lost 5 bases and the V segment lost 5 bases, leaving 9 bases of the junction unmatched. The CDR3 has 15 residues.

The chain uses TRBV7-6 and TRBJ2-5; 9 positions match TRBD1. This TCR was recovered from a human donor with alopecia areata. The input for sequencing was CD4+ T cells sorted from blood, taken at approximately week 56, from a patient treated with tofacitinib. Here the CDR3 DNA reads TGTGCCAGCAGCGGAAACAGGGGGCTGTGGGAGACCCAGTACTTC. Encoded protein: CASSGNRGLWETQYF.